The 14 T cell receptor beta chains below were found in one sample sequenced in a study of shared clonotypes between healthy human individuals. This table comes from immunoSEQ multiplex PCR, and its TCRdb copy is limited to in-frame clones, with some not included. The table has about 1.4 million clones, roughly 96% seen once. The sample comprised naive CD4+ T cells sorted from blood. This sample's subset: CD45RA+ positively selected. Receptor source: a man younger than 45 in good health.

This sequence joins TRBV7-3 and TRBJ2-1; D is tentatively TRBD1 or TRBD2 (8 bases each). CDR1 is SGHTA and CDR2 is FQGTGA in the germline V gene. This CDR3 is built from 21 residues. Trimming removed 2 bases at V and 5 bases at J, with 31 bases between. CDR3 protein: CASSLFGQGAGGRLADNEQFF. CDR3 nucleotide sequence: TGTGCCAGCAGCTTATTTGGGCAGGGGGCCGGCGGGAGGCTTGCTGACAATGAGCAGTTCTTC.

The V call is TRBV7-9, the J call TRBJ2-5; a weak D match, TRBD1 (6 bases). CDR1 is SEHNR and CDR2 is FQNEAQ in the germline V gene (reference sequence). Deletions cut 5 bases from V and 5 bases from J, with 15 bases between. The CDR3 has 14 amino acids. DNA for the CDR3: TGTGCCAGCAGCAGAAGACAGGCCACGGAGACCCAGTACTTC. Translated: CASSRRQATETQYF.

This clone was observed a single time. The CDR3 protein is CASSLLAGGDEQYF. The CDR3 DNA reads as TGTGCCAGCAGTTTATTAGCAGGGGGCGACGAGCAGTACTTC. The chain is built from TRBV27 and TRBJ2-7; 8 nucleotides align to TRBD1. The germline CDR1 and CDR2 sequences are MNHEY and SMNVEV (reference sequence). CDR3 length equals 14 residues. Trimming at V came to 1 base and at J to 5 bases, leaving 4 bases not matched to a gene.

The chain employs TRBV6-1 and TRBJ2-7, with 11 positions matching TRBD2. Germline V gene data show CDR1 as MNHNS and CDR2 as SASEGT. CDR3 length: 13 residues. Trimming took 8 bases from V and 3 from J; bases not matched to a gene: 3. The CDR3 DNA reads as TGTGCCAGCGGGACTAGCGGACACTACGAGCAGTACTTC. Protein: CASGTSGHYEQYF.

This clone appeared a single time. The chain employs TRBV11-3 and TRBJ1-1; D remains ambiguous. This CDR3 is 13 amino acids long. Trimming took 5 bases from V and 1 from J, leaving 8 bases between them. The germline CDR1 and CDR2 sequences are SGHNT and YENEEA. The CDR3 loop is CASSKKGNTEAFF. The DNA for the CDR3 is TGTGCCAGCAGCAAGAAGGGGAACACTGAAGCTTTCTTT. Looking up the rest from reference TRBV11-3 and TRBJ1-1 gives the full variable domain: EAGVVQSPRYKIIEKKQPVAFWCNPISGHNTLYWYLQNLGQGPELLIRYENEEAVDDSQLPKDRFSAERLKGVDSTLKIQPAELGDSAVYLCASSKKGNTEAFFGQGTRLTVV.

CDR3: CASSFGTGQIQETQYF. CDR3 nucleotides: TGTGCCAGCAGCTTTGGGACAGGGCAAATCCAAGAGACCCAGTACTTC. This rearrangement joins TRBV11-3 to TRBJ2-5; 9 bases are a match to TRBD1. CDR1 and CDR2 from the germline V gene are SGHNT and YENEEA. This CDR3 has 16 amino acids. V lost 3 bases to trimming and J lost 1 base; unmatched junction nucleotides: 6.

The chain couples TRBV27 to TRBJ2-7; D unclear. V lost 4 bases and J 2 bases, leaving 12 bases between the germline ends. The CDR3 spans 14 residues. CDR1 is MNHEY and CDR2 is SMNVEV in the germline V gene (reference sequence). CDR3 sequence reads: CASSWRLGTYEQYF. CDR3 bases: TGTGCCAGCAGTTGGAGATTGGGTACCTACGAGCAGTACTTC.

The rearrangement links TRBV7-9 to TRBJ1-4, with D unclear. CDR3 length equals 15 residues. The V gene lost 3 bases and the J gene lost 2 bases, with 10 bases spanning the gap. Germline CDR1 and CDR2: SEHNR and FQNEAQ (reference sequence). CDR3 protein: CASSLYVGTNEKLFF. CDR3 nucleotides: TGTGCCAGCAGCTTGTACGTAGGGACTAATGAAAAACTGTTTTTT.

This clone was counted once. Other DNA sequences within the sample encode an identical CDR3. V usage is TRBV5-1 and J usage is TRBJ2-5; no clear D gene. This CDR3 is built from 14 residues. Trimming shortened V by 0 bases and J by 4 bases, and 10 bases separated the two germline ends. Germline-derived CDR1 and CDR2 are SGHRS and YFSETQ. This CDR3 is CASSLEGMGETQYF. Written as DNA, the CDR3 is TGCGCCAGCAGCTTGGAGGGAATGGGAGAGACCCAGTACTTC.

The chain recombines TRBV10-2 with TRBJ2-1; 8 nucleotides agree with TRBD2. The trim removed 3 bases at V and 2 bases at J, leaving 6 bases unmatched. The germline V gene encodes CDR1 WSHSY and CDR2 SAAADI. The CDR3 covers 16 residues. The chain's CDR3 is CASSDPSGSTYNEQFF. CDR3 DNA: TGCGCCAGCAGTGACCCCAGCGGGAGCACCTACAATGAGCAGTTCTTC.

The chain links TRBV5-4 to TRBJ2-7; D perhaps matches TRBD1 (5 bases). The CDR3 is 14 residues long. V dropped 0 bases and J dropped 2 bases, with 9 bases sitting between them. Germline CDR1 and CDR2: SGHNT and YYREEE (reference sequence). CDR3 sequence (DNA): TGTGCCAGCAGCTTGGCTGCCAGGGCCTACGAGCAGTACTTC. Amino acid sequence: CASSLAARAYEQYF. The whole variable domain, filled in from reference TRBV5-4 and TRBJ2-7, reads ETGVTQSPTHLIKTRGQQVTLRCSSQSGHNTVSWYQQALGQGPQFIFQYYREEENGRGNFPPRFSGLQFPNYSSELNVNALELDDSALYLCASSLAARAYEQYFGPGTRLTVT.

The chain combines TRBV10-2 with TRBJ1-2, with D uncertain. CDR3 length equals 13 residues. Trimming pared 7 bases from V and 7 bases from J, leaving 16 bases between. The germline CDR1 and CDR2 sequences are WSHSY and SAAADI. The CDR3 region has the DNA TGCGCCAGCACCCCCACCACCTCAGGTGGCTACACCTTC. Translation gives CASTPTTSGGYTF.

This chain uses TRBV7-2 with TRBJ2-3; 9 bases are a match to TRBD1. CDR3 length: 15 amino acids. Germline CDR1 reads SGHTA; CDR2 reads FQGNSA. The V and J ends lost 7 bases and 6 bases, in that order; junction bases with no gene match: 11. CDR3 coding DNA: TGTGCCAGCATCTTGACAGGGGGGATGGCGGATACGCAGTATTTT. It specifies CASILTGGMADTQYF.

The chain recombines TRBV15 with TRBJ2-1; D gene uncertain. Looked up from germline, CDR1 is LNHNV and CDR2 is YYDKDF (reference sequence). There are 16 residues in the CDR3. V dropped 0 bases and J dropped 6 bases, with 15 bases sitting between them. Here the CDR3 DNA reads TGTGCCACCAGCAGAGATCGGCAGGTGGGCGCCAATGAGCAGTTCTTC. It is translated as CATSRDRQVGANEQFF.